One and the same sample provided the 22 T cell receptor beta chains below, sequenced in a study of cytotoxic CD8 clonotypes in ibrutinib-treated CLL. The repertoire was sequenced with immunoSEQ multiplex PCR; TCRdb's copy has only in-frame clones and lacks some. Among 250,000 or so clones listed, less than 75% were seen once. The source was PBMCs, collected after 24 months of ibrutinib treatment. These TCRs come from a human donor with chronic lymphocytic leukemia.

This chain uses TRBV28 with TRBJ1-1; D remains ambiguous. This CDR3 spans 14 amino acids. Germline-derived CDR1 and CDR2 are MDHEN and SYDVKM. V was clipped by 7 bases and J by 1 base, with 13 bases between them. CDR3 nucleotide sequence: TGTGCCAGCATCCTACCGGGAGCGAACACTGAAGCTTTCTTT. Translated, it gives CASILPGANTEAFF.

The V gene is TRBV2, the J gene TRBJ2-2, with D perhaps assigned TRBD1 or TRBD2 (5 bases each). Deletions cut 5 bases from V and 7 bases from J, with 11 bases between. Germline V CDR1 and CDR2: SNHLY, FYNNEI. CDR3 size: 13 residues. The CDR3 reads CASSLREFGELFF. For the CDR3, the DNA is TGTGCCAGCAGTCTCAGGGAGTTCGGGGAGCTGTTTTTT.

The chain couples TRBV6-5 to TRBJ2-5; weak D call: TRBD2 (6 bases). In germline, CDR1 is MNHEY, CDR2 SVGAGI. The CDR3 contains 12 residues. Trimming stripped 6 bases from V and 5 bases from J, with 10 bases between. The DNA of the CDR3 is TGTGCCAGCAGCGGGGGATCGGAGACCCAGTACTTC. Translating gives CASSGGSETQYF.

DNA for the CDR3: TGTGCCAGCAGCTCGACGCGCCATGGCGGCCTCGGGATGGATACGCAGTATTTT. It yields the protein CASSSTRHGGLGMDTQYF. The chain carries TRBV28 and TRBJ2-3, with D maybe TRBD2 (5 bases). Germline V gene sequence: CDR1 MDHEN, CDR2 SYDVKM. The CDR3 length is 18 residues. Trimming cost V 6 bases and J 6 bases, with 28 bases left between them.

For the CDR3, the DNA is TGTGCCAGCAGCCTGACTAATGCGGTGCTTGTAGGTGAGCAGTTCTTC. Its translation is CASSLTNAVLVGEQFF. J is TRBJ2-1 and V is TRBV7-6, with a tentative D call TRBD2 (5 bases). The CDR3 runs 16 residues. Germline V CDR1 and CDR2: SGHVS, FNYEAQ. V gave up 5 bases and J gave up 9 bases, with 23 bases separating them.

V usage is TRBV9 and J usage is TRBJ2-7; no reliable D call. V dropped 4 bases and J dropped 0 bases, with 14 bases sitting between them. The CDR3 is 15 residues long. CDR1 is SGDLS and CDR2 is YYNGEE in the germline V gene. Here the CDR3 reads CASSPRSGFSYEQYF. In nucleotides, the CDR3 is TGTGCCAGCAGCCCGAGGTCGGGTTTCTCCTACGAGCAGTACTTC.

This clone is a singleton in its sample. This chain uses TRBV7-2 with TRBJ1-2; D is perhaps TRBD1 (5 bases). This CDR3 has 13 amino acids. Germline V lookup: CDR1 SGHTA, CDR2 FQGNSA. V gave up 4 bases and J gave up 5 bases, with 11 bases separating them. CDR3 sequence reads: CASSWDGSYGYTF. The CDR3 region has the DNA TGTGCCAGCAGCTGGGACGGGAGTTATGGCTACACCTTC. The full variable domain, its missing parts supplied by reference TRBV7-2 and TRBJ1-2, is GAGVSQSPSNKVTEKGKDVELRCDPISGHTALYWYRQSLGQGLEFLIYFQGNSAPDKSGLPSDRFSAERTGGSVSTLTIQRTQQEDSAVYLCASSWDGSYGYTFGSGTRLTVV.

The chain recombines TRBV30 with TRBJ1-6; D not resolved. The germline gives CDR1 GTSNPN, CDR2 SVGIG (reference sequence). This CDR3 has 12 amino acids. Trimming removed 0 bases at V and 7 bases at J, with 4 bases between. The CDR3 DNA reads TGTGCCTGGAGTGTACCCAATTCACCCCTCCACTTT. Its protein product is CAWSVPNSPLHF.

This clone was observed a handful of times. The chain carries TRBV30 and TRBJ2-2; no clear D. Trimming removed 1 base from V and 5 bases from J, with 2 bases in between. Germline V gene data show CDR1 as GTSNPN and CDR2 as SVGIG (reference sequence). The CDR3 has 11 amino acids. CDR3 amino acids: CAWSGTGELFF. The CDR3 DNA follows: TGTGCCTGGAGTGGGACCGGGGAGCTGTTTTTT.

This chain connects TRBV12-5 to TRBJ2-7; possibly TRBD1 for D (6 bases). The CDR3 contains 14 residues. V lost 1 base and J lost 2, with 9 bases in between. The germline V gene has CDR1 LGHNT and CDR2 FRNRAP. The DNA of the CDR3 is TGTGCTAGTGGTTTGGGGGACATCGCCTACGAGCAGTACTTC. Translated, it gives CASGLGDIAYEQYF.

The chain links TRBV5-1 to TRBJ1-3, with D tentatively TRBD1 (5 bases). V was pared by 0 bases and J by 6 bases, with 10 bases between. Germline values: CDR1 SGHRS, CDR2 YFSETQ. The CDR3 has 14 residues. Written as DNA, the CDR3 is TGCGCCAGCAGCTTGGCAGGGTTTGAAAACACCATATATTTT. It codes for CASSLAGFENTIYF.

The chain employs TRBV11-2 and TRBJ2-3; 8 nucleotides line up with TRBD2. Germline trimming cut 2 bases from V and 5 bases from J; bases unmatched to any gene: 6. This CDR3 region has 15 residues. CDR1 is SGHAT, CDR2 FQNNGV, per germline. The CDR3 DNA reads TGTGCCAGCAGCTTAAAGCGGGAGTTGGGAGATACGCAGTATTTT. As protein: CASSLKRELGDTQYF.

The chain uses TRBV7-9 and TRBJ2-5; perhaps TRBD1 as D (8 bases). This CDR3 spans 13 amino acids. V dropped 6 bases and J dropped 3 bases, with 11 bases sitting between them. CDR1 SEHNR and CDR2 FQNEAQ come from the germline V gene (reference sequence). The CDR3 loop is CASRTGGEETQYF. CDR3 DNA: TGTGCCAGCAGAACAGGGGGGGAAGAGACCCAGTACTTC.

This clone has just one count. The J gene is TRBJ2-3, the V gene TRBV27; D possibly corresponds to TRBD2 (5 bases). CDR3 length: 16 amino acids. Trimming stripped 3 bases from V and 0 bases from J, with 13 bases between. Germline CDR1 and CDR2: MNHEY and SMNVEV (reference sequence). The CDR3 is CASSFWRLTSTDTQYF. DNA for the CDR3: TGTGCCAGCAGTTTTTGGAGGCTCACTAGCACAGATACGCAGTATTTT.

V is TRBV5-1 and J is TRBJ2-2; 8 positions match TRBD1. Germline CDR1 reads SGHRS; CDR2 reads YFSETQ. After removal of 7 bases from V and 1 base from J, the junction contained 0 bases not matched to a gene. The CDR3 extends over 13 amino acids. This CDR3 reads CASGQGNTGELFF. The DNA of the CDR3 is TGCGCCAGCGGACAGGGGAACACCGGGGAGCTGTTTTTT.

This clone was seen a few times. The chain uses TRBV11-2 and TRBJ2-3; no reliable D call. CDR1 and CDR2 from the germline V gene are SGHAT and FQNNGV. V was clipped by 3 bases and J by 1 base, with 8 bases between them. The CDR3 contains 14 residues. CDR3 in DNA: TGTGCCAGCAGCTTTGGGGATCGCACAGATACGCAGTATTTT. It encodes CASSFGDRTDTQYF.

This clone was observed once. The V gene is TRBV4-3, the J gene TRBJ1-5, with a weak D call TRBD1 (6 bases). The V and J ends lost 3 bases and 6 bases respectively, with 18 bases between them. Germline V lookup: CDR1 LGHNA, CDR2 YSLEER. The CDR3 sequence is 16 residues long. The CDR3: CASSQALRGAGQPQHF. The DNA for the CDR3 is TGCGCCAGCAGCCAGGCATTGAGGGGGGCGGGTCAGCCCCAGCATTTT.

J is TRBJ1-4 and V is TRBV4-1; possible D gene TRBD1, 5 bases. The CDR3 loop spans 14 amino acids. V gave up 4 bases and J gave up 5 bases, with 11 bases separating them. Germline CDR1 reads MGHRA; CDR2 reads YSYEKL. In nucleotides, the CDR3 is TGCGCCAGCAGCCCAGGGAGTTTGAATGAAAAACTGTTTTTT. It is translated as CASSPGSLNEKLFF.

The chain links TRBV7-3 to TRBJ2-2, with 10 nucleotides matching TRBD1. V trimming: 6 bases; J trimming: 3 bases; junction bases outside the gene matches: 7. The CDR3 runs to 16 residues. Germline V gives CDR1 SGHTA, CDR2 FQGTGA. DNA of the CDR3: TGTGCCAGCAGTTTTACCGGGACAGGGGACACCGGGGAGCTGTTTTTT. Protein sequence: CASSFTGTGDTGELFF.

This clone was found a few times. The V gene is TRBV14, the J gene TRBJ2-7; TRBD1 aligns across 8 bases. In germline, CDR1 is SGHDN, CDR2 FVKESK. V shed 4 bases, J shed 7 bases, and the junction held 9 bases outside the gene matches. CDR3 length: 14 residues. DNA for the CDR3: TGTGCCAGCAGCCCACAGACAGGGGTAGGAGAGCAGTACTTC. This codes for CASSPQTGVGEQYF.

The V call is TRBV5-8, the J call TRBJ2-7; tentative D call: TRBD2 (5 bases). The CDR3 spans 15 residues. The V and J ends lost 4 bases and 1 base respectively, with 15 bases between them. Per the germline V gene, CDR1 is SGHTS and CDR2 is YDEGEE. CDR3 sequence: CASSRERSKSYEQYF. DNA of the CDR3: TGTGCCAGCAGCCGCGAGCGGAGCAAATCCTACGAGCAGTACTTC.

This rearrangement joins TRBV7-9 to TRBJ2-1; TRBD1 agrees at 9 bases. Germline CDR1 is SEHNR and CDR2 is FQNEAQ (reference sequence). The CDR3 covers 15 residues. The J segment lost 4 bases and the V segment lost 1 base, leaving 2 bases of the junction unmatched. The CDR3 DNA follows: TGTGCCAGCAGCTTAGTGGGACAGGGATACAATGAGCAGTTCTTC. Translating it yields CASSLVGQGYNEQFF.